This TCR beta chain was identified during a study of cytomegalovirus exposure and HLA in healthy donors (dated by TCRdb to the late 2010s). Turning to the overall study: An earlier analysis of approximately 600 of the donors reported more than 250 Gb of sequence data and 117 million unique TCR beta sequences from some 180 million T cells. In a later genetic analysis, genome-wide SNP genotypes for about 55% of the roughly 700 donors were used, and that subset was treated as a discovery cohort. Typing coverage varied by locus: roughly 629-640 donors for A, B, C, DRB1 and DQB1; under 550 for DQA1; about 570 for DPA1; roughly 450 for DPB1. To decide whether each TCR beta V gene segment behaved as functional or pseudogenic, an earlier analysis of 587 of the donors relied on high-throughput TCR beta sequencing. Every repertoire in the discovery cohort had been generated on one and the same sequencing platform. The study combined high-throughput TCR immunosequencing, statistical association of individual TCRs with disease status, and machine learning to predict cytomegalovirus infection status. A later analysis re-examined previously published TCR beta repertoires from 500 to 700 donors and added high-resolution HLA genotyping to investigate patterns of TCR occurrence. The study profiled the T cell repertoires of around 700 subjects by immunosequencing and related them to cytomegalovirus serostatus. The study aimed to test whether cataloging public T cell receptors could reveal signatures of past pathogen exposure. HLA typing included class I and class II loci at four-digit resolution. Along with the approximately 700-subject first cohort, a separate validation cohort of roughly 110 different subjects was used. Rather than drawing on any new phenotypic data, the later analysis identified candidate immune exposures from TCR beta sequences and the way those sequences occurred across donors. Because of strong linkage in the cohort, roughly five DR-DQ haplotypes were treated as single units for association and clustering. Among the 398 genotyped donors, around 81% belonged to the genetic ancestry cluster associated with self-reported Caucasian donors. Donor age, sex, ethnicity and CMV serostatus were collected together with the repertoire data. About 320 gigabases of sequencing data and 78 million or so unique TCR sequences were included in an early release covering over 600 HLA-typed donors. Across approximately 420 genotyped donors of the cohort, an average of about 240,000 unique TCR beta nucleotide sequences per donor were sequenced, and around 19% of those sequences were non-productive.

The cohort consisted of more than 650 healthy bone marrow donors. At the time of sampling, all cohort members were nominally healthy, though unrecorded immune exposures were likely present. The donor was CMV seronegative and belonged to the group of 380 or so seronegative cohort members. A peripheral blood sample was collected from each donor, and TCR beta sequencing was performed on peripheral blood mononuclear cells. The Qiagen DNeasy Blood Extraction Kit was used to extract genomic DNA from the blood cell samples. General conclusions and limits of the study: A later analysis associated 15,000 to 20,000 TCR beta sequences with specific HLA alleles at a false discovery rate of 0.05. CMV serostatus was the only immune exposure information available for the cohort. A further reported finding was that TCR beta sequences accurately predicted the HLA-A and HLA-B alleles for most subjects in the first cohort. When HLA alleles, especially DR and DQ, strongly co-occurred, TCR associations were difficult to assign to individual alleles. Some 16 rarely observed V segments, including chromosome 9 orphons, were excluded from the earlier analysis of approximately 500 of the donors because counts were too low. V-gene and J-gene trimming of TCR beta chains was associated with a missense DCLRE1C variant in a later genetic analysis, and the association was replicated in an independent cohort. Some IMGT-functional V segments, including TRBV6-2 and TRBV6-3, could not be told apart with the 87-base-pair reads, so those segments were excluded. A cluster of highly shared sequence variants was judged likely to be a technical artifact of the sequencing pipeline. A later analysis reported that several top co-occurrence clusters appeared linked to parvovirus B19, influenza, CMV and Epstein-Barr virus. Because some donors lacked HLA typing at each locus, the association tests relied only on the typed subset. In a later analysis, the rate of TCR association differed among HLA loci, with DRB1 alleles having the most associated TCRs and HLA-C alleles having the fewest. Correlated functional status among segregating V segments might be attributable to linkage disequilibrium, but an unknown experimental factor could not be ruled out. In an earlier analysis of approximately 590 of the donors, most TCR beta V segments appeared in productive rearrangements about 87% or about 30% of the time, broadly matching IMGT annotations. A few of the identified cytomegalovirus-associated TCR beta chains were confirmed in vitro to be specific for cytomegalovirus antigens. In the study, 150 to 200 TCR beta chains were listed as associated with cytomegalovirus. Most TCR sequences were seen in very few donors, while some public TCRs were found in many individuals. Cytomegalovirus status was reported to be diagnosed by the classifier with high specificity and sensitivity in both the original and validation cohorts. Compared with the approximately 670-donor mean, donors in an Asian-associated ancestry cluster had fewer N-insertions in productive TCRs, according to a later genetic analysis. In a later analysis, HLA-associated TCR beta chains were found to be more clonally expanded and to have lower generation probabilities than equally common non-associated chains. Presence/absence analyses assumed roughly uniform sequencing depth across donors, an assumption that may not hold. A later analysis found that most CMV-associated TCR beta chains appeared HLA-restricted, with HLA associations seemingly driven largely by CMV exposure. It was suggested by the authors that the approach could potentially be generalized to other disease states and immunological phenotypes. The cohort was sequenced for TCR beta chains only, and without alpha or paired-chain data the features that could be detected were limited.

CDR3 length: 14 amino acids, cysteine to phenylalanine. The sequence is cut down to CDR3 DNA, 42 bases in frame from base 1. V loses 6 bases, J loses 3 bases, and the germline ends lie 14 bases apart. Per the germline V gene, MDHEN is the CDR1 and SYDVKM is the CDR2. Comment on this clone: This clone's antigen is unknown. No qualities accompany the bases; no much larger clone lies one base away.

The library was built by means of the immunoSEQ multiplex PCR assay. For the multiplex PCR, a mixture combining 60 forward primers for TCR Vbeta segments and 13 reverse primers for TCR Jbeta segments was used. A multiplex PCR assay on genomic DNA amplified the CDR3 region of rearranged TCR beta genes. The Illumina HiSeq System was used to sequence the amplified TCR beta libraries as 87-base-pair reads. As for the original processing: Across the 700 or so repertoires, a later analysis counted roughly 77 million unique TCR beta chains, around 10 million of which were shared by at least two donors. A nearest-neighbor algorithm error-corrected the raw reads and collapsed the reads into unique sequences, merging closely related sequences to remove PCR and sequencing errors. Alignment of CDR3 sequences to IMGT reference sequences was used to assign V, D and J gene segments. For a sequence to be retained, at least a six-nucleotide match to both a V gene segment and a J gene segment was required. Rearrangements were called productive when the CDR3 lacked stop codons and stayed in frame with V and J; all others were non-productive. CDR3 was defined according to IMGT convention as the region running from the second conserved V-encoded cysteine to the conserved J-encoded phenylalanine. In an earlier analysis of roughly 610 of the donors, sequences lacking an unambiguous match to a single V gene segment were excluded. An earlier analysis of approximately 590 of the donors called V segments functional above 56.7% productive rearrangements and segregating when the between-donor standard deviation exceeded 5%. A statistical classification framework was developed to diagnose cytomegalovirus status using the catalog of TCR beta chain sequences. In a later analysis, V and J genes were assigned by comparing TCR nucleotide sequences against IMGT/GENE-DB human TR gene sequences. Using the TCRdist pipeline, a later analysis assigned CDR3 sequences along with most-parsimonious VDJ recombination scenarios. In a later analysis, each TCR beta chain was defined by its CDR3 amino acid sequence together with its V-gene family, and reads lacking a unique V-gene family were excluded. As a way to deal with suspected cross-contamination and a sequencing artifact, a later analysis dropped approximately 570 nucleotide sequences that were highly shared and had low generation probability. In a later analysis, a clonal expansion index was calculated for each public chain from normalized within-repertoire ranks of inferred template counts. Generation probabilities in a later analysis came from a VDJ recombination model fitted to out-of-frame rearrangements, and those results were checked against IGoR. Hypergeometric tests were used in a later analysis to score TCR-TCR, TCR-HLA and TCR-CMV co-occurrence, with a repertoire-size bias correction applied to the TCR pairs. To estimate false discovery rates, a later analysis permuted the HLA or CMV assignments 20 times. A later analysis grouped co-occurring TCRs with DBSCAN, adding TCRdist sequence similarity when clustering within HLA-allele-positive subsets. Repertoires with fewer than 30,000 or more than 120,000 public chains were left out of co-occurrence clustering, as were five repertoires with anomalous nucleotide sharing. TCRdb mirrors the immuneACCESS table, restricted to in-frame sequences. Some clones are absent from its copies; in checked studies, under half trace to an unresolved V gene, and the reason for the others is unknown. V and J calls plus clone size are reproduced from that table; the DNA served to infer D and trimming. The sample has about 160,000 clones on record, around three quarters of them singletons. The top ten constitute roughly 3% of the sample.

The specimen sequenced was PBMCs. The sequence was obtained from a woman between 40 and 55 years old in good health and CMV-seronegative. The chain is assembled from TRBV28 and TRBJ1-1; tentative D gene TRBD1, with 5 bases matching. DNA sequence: TGTGCCAGCAGCCCATCCCACAGGTACACTGAAGCTTTCTTT. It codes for CASSPSHRYTEAFF. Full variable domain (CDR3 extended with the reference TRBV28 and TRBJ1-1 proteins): DVKVTQSSRYLVKRTGEKVFLECVQDMDHENMFWYRQDPGLGLRLIYFSYDVKMKEKGDIPEGYSVSREKKERFSLILESASTNQTSMYLCASSPSHRYTEAFFGQGTRLTVV.